These 15 T cell receptor beta chains were sequenced from one sample in a study of technical replicates of blood from a handful of donors. The assay was immunoSEQ multiplex PCR, and TCRdb's table has in-frame clones only and misses some. This repertoire shows more than 90,000 clones, 85% to 95% found once; its top ten account for 0.3% to 0.35%. Sequenced sample: T cells isolated from PBMCs. The receptors come from a human donor in good health.

The CDR3 DNA reads as TGTGCCAGCAGCGAAAGGACTAGAAAAGAGACCCAGTACTTC. This translates into CASSERTRKETQYF. V and J are TRBV7-2 and TRBJ2-5; 7 bases are shared with TRBD2. V shed 5 bases and J 3 bases; nucleotides not matched to a gene: 6. The CDR3 runs 14 residues. CDR1 SGHTA and CDR2 FQGNSA come from the germline V gene.

The V and J genes are TRBV20-1 and TRBJ1-2; tentatively, D is TRBD1 (6 bases). There are 10 residues in the CDR3. The V and J ends lost 4 bases and 8 bases respectively, with 8 bases between them. The germline gives CDR1 DFQATT, CDR2 SNEGSKA (reference sequence). The CDR3 sequence is CSAKGTGYTF. The CDR3 coding sequence is TGCAGTGCTAAAGGGACAGGCTACACCTTC.

The chain links TRBV2 to TRBJ1-2; D remains unclear. Trimming took 2 bases from V and 14 from J, leaving 12 bases between them. This CDR3 is 11 amino acids long. Germline-derived CDR1 and CDR2 are SNHLY and FYNNEI. The CDR3 is CASSEYALETF. The CDR3 DNA is TGTGCCAGCAGTGAATACGCCTTAGAAACCTTC.

The V and J genes are TRBV14 and TRBJ2-5; D possibly corresponds to TRBD2 (5 bases). Germline V gene lookup returns CDR1 SGHDN and CDR2 FVKESK. The length of the CDR3 is 15 residues. Trimming removed 4 bases at V and 4 bases at J, with 16 bases between. The CDR3 DNA sequence: TGTGCCAGCAGCCGTAGCGTCGCAATAGGAGAGACCCAGTACTTC. Its translation: CASSRSVAIGETQYF.

The chain has TRBV9 and TRBJ2-7; 10 nucleotides match TRBD1. J gave up 3 bases and V 0 bases, and 3 bases lay outside the gene matches. The CDR3 spans 15 residues. Germline CDR1 reads SGDLS; CDR2 reads YYNGEE. The CDR3: CASSVAGTGVYEQYF. CDR3 in DNA: TGTGCCAGCAGCGTAGCGGGGACAGGGGTCTACGAGCAGTACTTC.

This chain joins TRBV27 and TRBJ2-3, with TRBD2 matching over 13 bases. Losses at the gene ends were 7 bases for V and 7 bases for J; bases not matched to a gene: 5. The CDR3 length is 14 residues. Per the germline V gene, CDR1 is MNHEY and CDR2 is SMNVEV (reference sequence). The CDR3 DNA reads TGTGCCAGCACCGGACTAGCGGGAGCGAATACGCAGTATTTT. It codes for CASTGLAGANTQYF.

The chain employs TRBV11-3 and TRBJ1-3; D possibly corresponds to TRBD1 (6 bases). Trimming took off 1 base at V and 2 bases at J, with 6 bases between the two ends. Germline V gene sequence: CDR1 SGHNT, CDR2 YENEEA. The CDR3 runs 14 residues. This CDR3 is CASSLAGAGNTIYF. CDR3 nucleotides: TGTGCCAGCAGCTTAGCAGGGGCTGGAAACACCATATATTTT. Full variable domain (remainder filled in from reference TRBV11-3 and TRBJ1-3): EAGVVQSPRYKIIEKKQPVAFWCNPISGHNTLYWYLQNLGQGPELLIRYENEEAVDDSQLPKDRFSAERLKGVDSTLKIQPAELGDSAVYLCASSLAGAGNTIYFGEGSWLTVV.

CDR3 sequence reads: CASSRKPGQVSNQPQHF. CDR3 nucleotide sequence: TGTGCCAGTAGTAGAAAACCGGGACAGGTTAGCAATCAGCCCCAGCATTTT. This chain uses TRBV19 with TRBJ1-5; 8 bases are a match to TRBD1. V lost 4 bases, J lost 0 bases, and 8 bases stayed unmatched. CDR3 length: 17 residues. Germline V lookup: CDR1 LNHDA, CDR2 SQIVND (reference sequence).

This chain joins TRBV9 and TRBJ2-7, with D unresolved. V was trimmed by 2 bases and J by 0 bases, leaving 9 bases between them. The CDR3 length is 14 residues. CDR1 and CDR2 from the germline V gene are SGDLS and YYNGEE. The CDR3 sequence is CASSVTVISYEQYF. CDR3 nucleotide sequence: TGTGCCAGCAGCGTGACTGTAATCTCCTACGAGCAGTACTTC. Full variable domain (missing parts from reference TRBV9 and TRBJ2-7): DSGVTQTPKHLITATGQRVTLRCSPRSGDLSVYWYQQSLDQGLQFLIQYYNGEERAKGNILERFSAQQFPDLHSELNLSSLELGDSALYFCASSVTVISYEQYFGPGTRLTVT.

The chain links TRBV6-5 to TRBJ2-7, with 10 bases fitting TRBD1. Germline V gene sequence: CDR1 MNHEY, CDR2 SVGAGI. This CDR3 region has 15 residues. The V gene end was trimmed by 2 bases and the J gene end by 3 bases; junction bases not matched to a gene: 4. Written as DNA, the CDR3 is TGTGCCAGCAGTTACCGGGACAGGGGAAACTACGAGCAGTACTTC. Translating gives CASSYRDRGNYEQYF.

The chain joins TRBV28 to TRBJ2-7; 8 bases match TRBD1. With 7 bases clipped from V and 1 base from J, the junction kept 6 bases outside the gene matches. This CDR3 is 14 amino acids long. Germline lookup yields CDR1 MDHEN and CDR2 SYDVKM. The CDR3 sequence: CASKRTGSSYEQYF. The CDR3 DNA reads TGTGCCAGCAAAAGGACAGGGAGTTCCTACGAGCAGTACTTC. Variable domain in full (rest from reference TRBV28 and TRBJ2-7): DVKVTQSSRYLVKRTGEKVFLECVQDMDHENMFWYRQDPGLGLRLIYFSYDVKMKEKGDIPEGYSVSREKKERFSLILESASTNQTSMYLCASKRTGSSYEQYFGPGTRLTVT.

The V call is TRBV7-2, the J call TRBJ1-1; no definite D call. Germline V gene data show CDR1 as SGHTA and CDR2 as FQGNSA. The CDR3 is made up of 15 amino acids. Trimming took off 2 bases at V and 1 base at J, with 11 bases between the two ends. CDR3 residues: CASSLYGQENTEAFF. CDR3 DNA: TGTGCCAGCAGCTTATATGGGCAGGAGAACACTGAAGCTTTCTTT.

The chain employs TRBV30 and TRBJ1-5; possibly TRBD1 for D (6 bases). Germline V gives CDR1 GTSNPN, CDR2 SVGIG (reference sequence). V was shortened by 4 bases and J by 3 bases, with 10 bases between the two germline ends. This CDR3 spans 13 amino acids. CDR3 protein: CAWNDRPNQPQHF. In DNA form, the CDR3 reads TGTGCCTGGAACGACAGGCCCAATCAGCCCCAGCATTTT.

V and J are TRBV27 and TRBJ2-7; D possibly corresponds to TRBD2 (6 bases). The CDR3 loop spans 16 amino acids. Germline lookup yields CDR1 MNHEY and CDR2 SMNVEV (reference sequence). The V gene lost 0 bases and the J gene lost 4 bases, with 16 bases spanning the gap. The CDR3, as DNA: TGTGCCAGCAGTTTATCGTCGGGGGAGTATCCGTACGAGCAGTACTTC. Its protein product is CASSLSSGEYPYEQYF.

The chain employs TRBV23-1 and TRBJ2-7; tentatively, D is TRBD1 (5 bases). TRBV23-1 is filed as an ORF, its function uncertain. CDR3 length equals 16 residues. V was shortened by 1 base and J by 5 bases, with 18 bases between the two germline ends. The CDR3 loop reads CASSQLAYRKENEQYF. The DNA of the CDR3 is TGCGCCAGCAGTCAATTAGCTTACAGGAAGGAAAACGAGCAGTACTTC.